This T cell receptor beta chain was sequenced for a study of blood T cell repertoires in COVID-19. Measured with immunoSEQ multiplex PCR; TCRdb has only the in-frame clones, and not every one. The repertoire consists of under 350,000 clones, with around 88% occurring once and the leading ten covering around 4.4%. CDR1 and CDR2 (germline): MNHNS, SASEGT. The V and J ends lost 2 bases and 0 bases respectively, with 8 bases between them. The CDR3 totals 14 residues. J is TRBJ2-7 and V is TRBV6-1, with D unresolved. Material: peripheral blood. This sequence was found in a middle-aged man with acute or convalescent COVID-19. The CDR3 loop reads CASSEPGTSYEQYF. As DNA, the CDR3 is TGTGCCAGCAGTGAACCAGGAACCTCCTACGAGCAGTACTTC.